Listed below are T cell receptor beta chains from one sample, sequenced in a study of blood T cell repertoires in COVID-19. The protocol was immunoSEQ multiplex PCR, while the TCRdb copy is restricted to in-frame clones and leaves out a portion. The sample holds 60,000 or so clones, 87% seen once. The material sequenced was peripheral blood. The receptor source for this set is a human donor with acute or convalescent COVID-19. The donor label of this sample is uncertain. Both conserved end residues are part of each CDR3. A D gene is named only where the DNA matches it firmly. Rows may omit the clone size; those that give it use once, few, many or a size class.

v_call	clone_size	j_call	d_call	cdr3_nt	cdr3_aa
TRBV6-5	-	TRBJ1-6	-	TGTGCCAGCAGTCCCCGGACAGATAATTCACCCCTCCACTTT	CASSPRTDNSPLHF
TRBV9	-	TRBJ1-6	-	TGTGCCAGCAGCGTCGGACAGCCCAATAATTCACCCCTCCACTTT	CASSVGQPNNSPLHF
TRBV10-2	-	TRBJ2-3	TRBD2	TGCGCCAGCAGAGGTCCGGAGCGGGGGGGGACAGATACGCAGTATTTT	CASRGPERGGTDTQYF
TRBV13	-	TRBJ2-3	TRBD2	TGTGCCAGCAGCTCTGCGGGAGGGACAGATACGCAGTATTTT	CASSSAGGTDTQYF
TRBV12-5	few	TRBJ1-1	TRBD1	TGTGCTAGTTCCCGACAGGGGAACACTGAAGCTTTCTTT	CASSRQGNTEAFF
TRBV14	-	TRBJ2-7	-	TGTGCCAGCAGCCAAGACGGAGCGAGGCGCTCCTACGAGCAGTACTTC	CASSQDGARRSYEQYF
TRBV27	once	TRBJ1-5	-	TGTGCCAGCAGGTTGACCCCCGGGGATCGCAATCAGCCCCAGCATTTT	CASRLTPGDRNQPQHF
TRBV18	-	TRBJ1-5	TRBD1	TGTGCCAGCTCACCTATGACAGGGGGCAATCAGCCCCAGCATTTT	CASSPMTGGNQPQHF
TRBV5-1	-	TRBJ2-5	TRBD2	TGCGCCAGCAGCTTTGGACTACTAGCGGGGACTCCAAGAGAGACCCAGTACTTC	CASSFGLLAGTPRETQYF
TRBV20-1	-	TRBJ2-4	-	TGCAGTGCTAGTGAGGGGGGCAAAAACATTCAGTACTTC	CSASEGGKNIQYF
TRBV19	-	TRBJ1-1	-	TGTGCCAGTAAGGTCCCCGGGTCGTGGGCTTTCTTT	CASKVPGSWAFF
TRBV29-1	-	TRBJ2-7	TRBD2	TGCAGCGTAGCGGGAGGGCCGGGTTACGAGCAGTACTTC	CSVAGGPGYEQYF
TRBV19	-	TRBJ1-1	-	TGTGCCAGTAGTCATCCCCGGACTGGGAACACTGAAGCTTTCTTT	CASSHPRTGNTEAFF
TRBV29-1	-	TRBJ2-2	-	TGCAGCGTTGAAGGGCTAGCCGGGGAGCTGTTTTTT	CSVEGLAGELFF
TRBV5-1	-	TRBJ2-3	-	TGCGCCAGCAGCTTATCAATAGGGGACACAGATACGCAGTATTTT	CASSLSIGDTDTQYF
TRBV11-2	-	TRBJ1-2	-	TGTGCCAGCAGCTTAGTCGGGGGGCCGGGAGGCTACACCTTC	CASSLVGGPGGYTF
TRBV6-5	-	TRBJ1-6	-	TGTGCCAGCAGACCACCCGAGGTGGGTTCACCCCTCCACTTT	CASRPPEVGSPLHF
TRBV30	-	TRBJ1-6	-	TGTGCCGGCCTTGGGCCATATAATTCACCCCTCCACTTT	CAGLGPYNSPLHF
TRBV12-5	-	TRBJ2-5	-	TGTGCTAGGGACACCCGGGTGACCCAGTACTTC	CARDTRVTQYF
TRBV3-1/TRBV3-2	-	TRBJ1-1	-	TGTGCCAGCAGCCAAGAAGGTCGAGGGGGAGCTTTCTTT	CASSQEGRGGAFF
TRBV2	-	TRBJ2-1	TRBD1	TGTGCCAGTGACAGGGTACCCTACAATGAGCAGTTCTTC	CASDRVPYNEQFF
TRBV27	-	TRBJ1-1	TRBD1	TGTGCCAGCAGTTTCGCCCGGGACAGGGGAGGGTCGAACACTGAAGCTTTCTTT	CASSFARDRGGSNTEAFF
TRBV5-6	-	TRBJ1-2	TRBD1	TGTGCCAGCAGCACTGTAGGGCGACAGGGAGGCCAGAGAAGCTACACCTTC	CASSTVGRQGGQRSYTF
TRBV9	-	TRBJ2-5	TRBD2	TGTGCCAGCAGCTTGGGACTAGCGGGAGCAGAGACCCAGTACTTC	CASSLGLAGAETQYF
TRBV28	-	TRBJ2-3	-	TGTGCCAGCAGTTTGTCGGGCGCGGGGAGGACAGATACGCAGTATTTT	CASSLSGAGRTDTQYF
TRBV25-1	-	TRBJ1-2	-	TGTGCCAGCAGTGATAGTTCCTATGGCTACACCTTC	CASSDSSYGYTF
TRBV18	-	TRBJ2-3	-	TGTGCCAGCTCACCTACTATAGGGGGCACAGATACGCAGTATTTT	CASSPTIGGTDTQYF
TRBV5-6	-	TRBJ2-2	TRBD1	TGTGCCAGCAGTAGGACAGGGAACACCGGGGAGCTGTTTTTT	CASSRTGNTGELFF
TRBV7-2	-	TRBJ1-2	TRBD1	TGTGCCAGCAGCTTGGGGACAGGGGGAGTTGGTGGCTACACCTTC	CASSLGTGGVGGYTF
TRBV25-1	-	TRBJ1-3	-	TGTGCCAGCAGGTCGGGATCTTACACCATATATTTT	CASRSGSYTIYF
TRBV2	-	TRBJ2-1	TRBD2	TGTGCCAGCACCGGGACTAGGACCTACAATGAGCAGTTCTTC	CASTGTRTYNEQFF
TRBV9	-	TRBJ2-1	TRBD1	TGTGCCAGCAGCGTACAGACAGGGGTGGGGCCGGGTGAGCAGTTCTTC	CASSVQTGVGPGEQFF
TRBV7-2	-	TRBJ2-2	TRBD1	TGTGCCAGCAGCGAAATGGGACAGGGAAACACCGGGGAGCTGTTTTTT	CASSEMGQGNTGELFF